These T cell receptor beta chains were read from a single sample in a study of cytomegalovirus exposure and HLA in healthy donors. Generated by immunoSEQ multiplex PCR, the TCRdb table keeps only in-frame clones and is missing some. The table lists approximately 140,000 clones, around 79% of them singletons, with about 3.4% in the top ten. The specimen sequenced was PBMCs. Every receptor here comes from a female donor in good health and CMV-seronegative. Each CDR3 is given with its conserved first and last residue. Each record gives: CDR3 length, V gene, J gene, CDR3 protein.

12,TRBV29-1,TRBJ1-2,CSVGGGDYGYTF
16,TRBV5-1,TRBJ2-1,CASSSKSTGSYNEQFF
14,TRBV6-5,TRBJ1-5,CASSPNRGFQPQHF
15,TRBV29-1,TRBJ2-1,CSVEIGGQGGDEQFF
14,TRBV30,TRBJ2-3,CACRLAGAADTQYF
13,TRBV7-2,TRBJ2-5,CASSMGQRETQYF
15,TRBV6-5,TRBJ2-7,CASSYSGSGSTEQYF
11,TRBV30,TRBJ2-7,CAWSARSEQYF
14,TRBV5-1,TRBJ2-7,CASSSGQGASEQYF
18,TRBV7-9,TRBJ2-6,CASSFLGRGPSGANVLTF
14,TRBV19,TRBJ2-7,CASRFEDTHYEQYF
13,TRBV7-3,TRBJ1-2,CASSPGTLYGYTF
18,TRBV7-6,TRBJ2-1,CASSLGPAMGARLDEQFF
13,TRBV6-5,TRBJ2-7,CASSSRNSYEQYF
14,TRBV10-2,TRBJ1-1,CASSESDRAAEAFF
14,TRBV18,TRBJ1-1,CASSGTRKNTEAFF
16,TRBV27,TRBJ2-1,CASSPASGGGYNEQFF
15,TRBV10-1,TRBJ1-3,CARREAPPPGNTIYF
14,TRBV4-1,TRBJ2-5,CASSQVDLAKTQYF
13,TRBV11-3,TRBJ1-5,CASSFTSGEPQHF
14,TRBV19,TRBJ1-1,CASSPPQYNTEAFF
15,TRBV2,TRBJ2-6,CASRPLAYGANVLTF
15,TRBV7-9,TRBJ2-4,CASSWIRGLKNIQYF
15,TRBV28,TRBJ1-5,CASSPGGTTHQPQHF
14,TRBV11-2,TRBJ1-2,CASSLSGMTRGYTF
12,TRBV5-8,TRBJ2-5,CASSQGEETQYF
15,TRBV9,TRBJ1-1,CASSVVPTGVGEAFF
14,TRBV2,TRBJ2-5,CASSDTQFAETQYF
16,TRBV4-3,TRBJ1-4,CASSQNGGNTNEKLFF
14,TRBV7-2,TRBJ2-1,CASSPRIENNEQFF
14,TRBV7-9,TRBJ2-3,CASSRVENTDTQYF
13,TRBV30,TRBJ2-1,CAWSPGQPQGQFF
14,TRBV21-1,TRBJ1-5,CASSKVTGDQPQHF
16,TRBV2,TRBJ2-1,CASSAGRRLALNEQFF
17,TRBV4-1,TRBJ2-1,CASSQGPLAGWYNEQFF
17,TRBV5-1,TRBJ1-1,CASSFRGGTWGRTEAFF
12,TRBV11-3,TRBJ2-1,CASSAEGYEQFF
18,TRBV5-6,TRBJ2-5,CASSGPPGLAGEGETQYF
15,TRBV4-1,TRBJ1-5,CASSQEESHSQPQHF
14,TRBV7-2,TRBJ1-5,CASSSTGTKQPQHF
13,TRBV27,TRBJ1-5,CASSPGAGYPQHF
13,TRBV18,TRBJ1-2,CASSPSGQGGYTF
16,TRBV29-1,TRBJ2-1,CSVGAGGGGSYNEQFF
15,TRBV27,TRBJ1-6,CASSPRTAYNSPLHF
17,TRBV10-3,TRBJ2-1,CAISASTSGRAHNEQFF